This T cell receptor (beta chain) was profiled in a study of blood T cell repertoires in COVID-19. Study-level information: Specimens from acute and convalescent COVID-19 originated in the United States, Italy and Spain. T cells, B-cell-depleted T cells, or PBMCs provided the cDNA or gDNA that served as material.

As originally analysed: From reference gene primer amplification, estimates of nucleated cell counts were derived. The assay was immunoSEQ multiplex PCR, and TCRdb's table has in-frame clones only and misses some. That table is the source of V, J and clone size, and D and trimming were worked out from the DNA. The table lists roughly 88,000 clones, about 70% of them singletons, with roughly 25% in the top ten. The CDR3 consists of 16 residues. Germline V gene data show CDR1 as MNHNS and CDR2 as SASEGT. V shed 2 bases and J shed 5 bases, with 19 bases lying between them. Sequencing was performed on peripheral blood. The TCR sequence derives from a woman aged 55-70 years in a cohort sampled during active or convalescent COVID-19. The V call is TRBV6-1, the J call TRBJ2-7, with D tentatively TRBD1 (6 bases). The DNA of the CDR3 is TGTGCCAGCAGTGAACATCCCCGCGGCAGGGGCAACGAGCAGTACTTC. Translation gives CASSEHPRGRGNEQYF.